The clone carrying this T cell receptor (beta chain) was seen only a few times. What it binds is unknown. This entry comes from a study of type 1 regulatory T cells. Across the whole study: T-allo10 is an in vitro-generated, Tr1-enriched CD4 T cell product specific for alloantigen.

TCRdb reprocessed the reads via MiXCR and lists one record per CDR3 protein. The table has 60,000 to 70,000 distinct CDR3 sequences, roughly half seen once; the top ten hold 2% to 2.5%. This CDR3 has 17 residues. V was clipped by 3 bases and J by 1 base; unmatched bases: 11. Per germline, CDR1 DFQATT and CDR2 SNEGSKA (reference sequence). Findings and caveats of the study: Type 1 regulatory T cells had a more restricted TCR repertoire than non-type 1 regulatory T cells.

The clonotype originates from a human donor in good health. Sequenced material: cultured non-Tr1 T cells, either the whole culture or a sorted T cell fraction (not recorded which). The V and J genes are TRBV20-1 and TRBJ1-1; 10 nucleotides line up with TRBD1. For the CDR3, the DNA is TGCAGTGCTAGCCATCCGGGACAGGGGCGGGGGAACACTGAAGCTTTCTTT. Encoded protein: CSASHPGQGRGNTEAFF.